This T cell receptor (beta chain) stems from a study of T cell repertoires in cytomegalovirus infection. Study-level background: CMV epitopes, recently identified HLA-C-restricted and well-studied HLA-B-restricted, were used. Public TCR beta signatures provided an indication of both CMV infection and a matching HLA type. Study-level points and caveats: Frequencies of public TCR beta families were cumulated, and this identified carriers of CMV plus the relevant HLA. The ex vivo response was dominated by HLA-C-restricted CMV-specific TCR beta clonotypes.

A remark on this clonotype: Antigen unknown.

Trimming at V came to 5 bases and at J to 8 bases, leaving 10 bases not matched to a gene. CDR3 length: 16 residues. Germline V gives CDR1 SNHLY, CDR2 FYNNEI. Each CDR3 protein gets one entry after TCRdb re-called the reads with MiXCR. This sample yields about 570,000 distinct CDR3 sequences, of which around 40% are seen a single time; 48% belongs to the top ten. The source is a human donor in good health (CMV status not recorded). Some clones in this sample may be carry-over from other donors' samples. The sequenced sample was cultured PBMCs, obtained from culture after CMV antigen stimulation. The rearrangement uses TRBV2 and TRBJ1-4; 11 bases match TRBD1. For the CDR3, the DNA is TGTGCCAGCAGTCCACTTACCGGGACAGGGGGAGAAAAACTGTTTTTT. Its translation is CASSPLTGTGGEKLFF. Filled out from reference TRBV2 and TRBJ1-4, the complete variable domain reads EPEVTQTPSHQVTQMGQEVILRCVPISNHLYFYWYRQILGQKVEFLVSFYNNEISEKSEIFDDQFSVERPDGSNFTLKIRSTKLEDSAMYFCASSPLTGTGGEKLFFGSGTQLSVL.